Below, 18 T cell receptor beta chains from the same sample are listed, as sequenced in a study of OX40 agonist ivuxolimab in advanced cancers. Measured with immunoSEQ multiplex PCR; TCRdb has only the in-frame clones, and not every one. Of under 75,000 clones listed, 80% to 90% are singletons. Sequences were derived from CD4+ or CD8+ T cells sorted from blood, sampled in a trial of the OX40 agonist ivuxolimab. These receptors all stem from an adult with an advanced solid tumor such as melanoma, head and neck, liver or kidney cancer.

With regard to this clone: It is likely a read error, because the conserved phenylalanine at the end of the CDR3 is missing. V is TRBV29-1 and J is TRBJ2-7, with D tentatively TRBD1 (6 bases). The germline CDR1 and CDR2 sequences are SQVTM and ANQGSEA. The CDR3 sequence is 11 residues long. V gave up 6 bases and J gave up 8 bases, with 14 bases separating them. The DNA of the CDR3 is TGCAGCGTCGCGACAACAGGGAAGCAGTACTCC. Amino acids: CSVATTGKQYS.

This clone occurred a few times. The CDR3 spells CASSPSEGPLHF. As DNA, the CDR3 is TGTGCCAGCTCACCCTCGGAGGGACCCCTCCACTTT. The gene calls are TRBV18 and TRBJ1-6; no clear D. CDR3 length: 12 amino acids. V dropped 3 bases and J dropped 12 bases, with 9 bases sitting between them. Per the germline V gene, CDR1 is KGHSH and CDR2 is LQKENI. Complete variable domain (other parts from reference TRBV18 and TRBJ1-6): NAGVMQNPRHLVRRRGQEARLRCSPMKGHSHVYWYRQLPEEGLKFMVYLQKENIIDESGMPKERFSAEFPKEGPSILRIQQVVRGDSAAYFCASSPSEGPLHFGNGTRLTVT.

The chain is built from TRBV28 and TRBJ1-2; D possibly corresponds to TRBD1 (6 bases). The V end was cut by 5 bases, the J end by 1 base, with 17 bases between. The CDR3 has 16 residues. CDR1 is MDHEN and CDR2 is SYDVKM in the germline V gene. The chain's CDR3 is CASSPGGAENNYGYTF. In DNA form, the CDR3 reads TGTGCCAGCAGTCCCGGGGGGGCAGAAAATAACTATGGCTACACCTTC.

The chain recombines TRBV6-5 with TRBJ2-5; 7 bases line up with TRBD1. The CDR3 runs to 12 residues. CDR1 is MNHEY and CDR2 is SVGAGI in the germline V gene. The V gene end was trimmed by 11 bases and the J gene end by 4 bases; junction bases not matched to a gene: 7. CDR3 DNA sequence: TGTGCCGCGGGTAGGGGGCGAGAGACCCAGTACTTC. Its translation: CAAGRGRETQYF.

The chain employs TRBV9 and TRBJ2-2; the D gene could be TRBD1 or TRBD2 (5 bases each). Germline V gene data show CDR1 as SGDLS and CDR2 as YYNGEE. The CDR3 is 14 residues long. The V end lost 4 bases, the J end lost 7 bases, and 14 bases lay between the germline ends. CDR3 sequence reads: CASSYGTYDGELFF. CDR3 nucleotides: TGTGCCAGCAGCTACGGGACGTATGACGGGGAGCTGTTTTTT. Drawing the rest from reference TRBV9 and TRBJ2-2, the complete variable domain is DSGVTQTPKHLITATGQRVTLRCSPRSGDLSVYWYQQSLDQGLQFLIQYYNGEERAKGNILERFSAQQFPDLHSELNLSSLELGDSALYFCASSYGTYDGELFFGEGSRLTVL.

The genes are TRBV29-1 and TRBJ2-7, with 8 bases that match TRBD1. CDR1 is SQVTM, CDR2 ANQGSEA, per germline. CDR3 length equals 17 residues. The junction had 17 bases not matched to a gene; V was cut back by 7 bases and J by 0 bases. For the CDR3, the DNA is TGCAGCGCCCTGCGGGACAGGCCTAAGGGAGGCTCCTACGAGCAGTACTTC. It yields the protein CSALRDRPKGGSYEQYF.

This clone was observed a few times. The J gene is TRBJ1-1, the V gene TRBV7-2, with TRBD1 identical over 7 bases. Trimming cost V 5 bases and J 4 bases; bases outside gene matches: 4. The CDR3 has 13 residues. CDR1 and CDR2 (germline): SGHTA, FQGNSA. CDR3 loop: CASSQGVSTEAFF. The CDR3 DNA reads TGTGCCAGCAGCCAGGGGGTTAGCACTGAAGCTTTCTTT.

The chain links TRBV6-5 to TRBJ2-5; D gene unclear. This CDR3 is 11 amino acids long. V lost 3 bases to trimming and J lost 6 bases, with 5 bases between them. Looked up from germline, CDR1 is MNHEY and CDR2 is SVGAGI. CDR3 nucleotides: TGTGCCAGCAGTTATCAGAAGACCCAGTACTTC. Amino acids: CASSYQKTQYF.

The chain links TRBV9 to TRBJ1-5, with D perhaps matching TRBD1 (6 bases). This CDR3 is 15 amino acids long. Trimming removed 4 bases from V and 2 bases from J, with 13 bases in between. Germline V gene lookup returns CDR1 SGDLS and CDR2 YYNGEE. The CDR3: CASSPTTGRNQPQHF. CDR3 bases: TGTGCCAGCAGCCCAACAACAGGGCGCAATCAGCCCCAGCATTTT.

The chain couples TRBV2 to TRBJ2-3; D is perhaps TRBD2 (6 bases). Deletions cut 7 bases from V and 4 bases from J, with 12 bases between. The CDR3 is 13 residues long. Germline CDR1 SNHLY, CDR2 FYNNEI. DNA for the CDR3: TGTGCCAGCAAAATGGGGAGGCCAGATACGCAGTATTTT. This translates into CASKMGRPDTQYF.

The chain joins TRBV7-8 to TRBJ1-3, with 8 bases fitting TRBD1. Germline loops: CDR1 SGHVS, CDR2 FQNEAQ. This CDR3 has 16 residues. After removal of 5 bases from V and 2 bases from J, the junction contained 8 bases not matched to a gene. CDR3 DNA: TGTGCCAGCAGCCCCCAGACAGGGGTGCCTGGAAACACCATATATTTT. This codes for CASSPQTGVPGNTIYF. Complete variable domain (other parts from reference TRBV7-8 and TRBJ1-3): GAGVSQSPRYKVAKRGQDVALRCDPISGHVSLFWYQQALGQGPEFLTYFQNEAQLDKSGLPSDRFFAERPEGSVSTLKIQRTQQEDSAVYLCASSPQTGVPGNTIYFGEGSWLTVV.

The chain recombines TRBV25-1 with TRBJ1-1; TRBD1 might be the D (6 bases). The V end was cut by 3 bases, the J end by 3 bases, with 14 bases between. There are 15 residues in the CDR3. CDR1 is MGHDK, CDR2 SYGVNS, per germline. CDR3 amino acids: CASSDQTGYYTEAFF. The CDR3 coding sequence is TGTGCCAGCAGTGACCAGACAGGTTACTACACTGAAGCTTTCTTT. The whole variable domain, filled in from reference TRBV25-1 and TRBJ1-1, reads EADIYQTPRYLVIGTGKKITLECSQTMGHDKMYWYQQDPGMELHLIHYSYGVNSTEKGDLSSESTVSRIRTEHFPLTLESARPSHTSQYLCASSDQTGYYTEAFFGQGTRLTVV.

This chain uses TRBV5-1 with TRBJ1-4; a possible D gene is TRBD1 (5 bases). Germline V gives CDR1 SGHRS, CDR2 YFSETQ. Trimming left V 4 bases short and J 0 bases short, with 13 bases between. There are 16 residues in the CDR3. The CDR3 spells CASSPPEGSTNEKLFF. DNA of the CDR3: TGCGCCAGCAGCCCCCCGGAGGGGTCAACTAATGAAAAACTGTTTTTT.

The CDR3, as DNA: TGTGCCTGGACCACAGGGTTTTATGGCTACACCTTC. This translates into CAWTTGFYGYTF. This chain joins TRBV30 and TRBJ1-2, with D possibly matching TRBD1 (6 bases). This CDR3 region has 12 residues. CDR1 and CDR2 (germline): GTSNPN, SVGIG (reference sequence). Trimming left V 4 bases short and J 5 bases short, with 11 bases between.

The chain uses TRBV7-2 and TRBJ2-5; D gene uncertain. Between the trimmed V and J ends, which lost 5 bases and 5 bases, there was a span of 15 bases. Germline CDR1 reads SGHTA; CDR2 reads FQGNSA. This CDR3 spans 14 amino acids. The CDR3 bases are TGTGCCAGCAGCCCCGCCCCGCGGTGGGAGACCCAGTACTTC. Translating gives CASSPAPRWETQYF. Full variable domain (rest looked up from reference TRBV7-2 and TRBJ2-5): GAGVSQSPSNKVTEKGKDVELRCDPISGHTALYWYRQSLGQGLEFLIYFQGNSAPDKSGLPSDRFSAERTGGSVSTLTIQRTQQEDSAVYLCASSPAPRWETQYFGPGTRLLVL.

The CDR3 DNA reads TGTGCCAGCAGCTGGGGACAGGGGACGAATTCACCCCTCCACTTT. Translating gives CASSWGQGTNSPLHF. The V call is TRBV9, the J call TRBJ1-6; 10 bases fit TRBD1. J gave up 7 bases and V 4 bases, and 5 bases lay outside the gene matches. This CDR3 has 15 residues. In germline, CDR1 is SGDLS, CDR2 YYNGEE.

The rearrangement links TRBV21-1 to TRBJ1-5. TRBV21-1 is marked as a pseudogene. The CDR3 covers 15 residues. CDR3 in amino acids: CASSPRGGQVQPQHF. The CDR3 DNA sequence: TGTGCCAGCAGCCCCCGTGGAGGGCAAGTCCAGCCCCAGCATTTT.

This chain uses TRBV28 with TRBJ1-2; D is perhaps TRBD1 (6 bases). The CDR3 consists of 14 residues. V lost 5 bases to trimming and J lost 9 bases, with 19 bases between them. Germline CDR1 is MDHEN and CDR2 is SYDVKM. CDR3 coding DNA: TGTGCCAGCAGTCGACTCCCGGGGGCGCTCAGCTACACCTTC. As protein: CASSRLPGALSYTF.